This T cell receptor beta chain was captured in a study of blood T cells in healthy people across ages. The germline gives CDR1 LGHNA, CDR2 YSLEER. The CDR3 is 13 residues long. Deletions cut 1 base from V and 6 bases from J, with 7 bases between. Using a J-beta primer mix together with a sample-barcoded 5' primer, a second PCR was run for about 6 to 11 cycles. Using its own MiXCR run on the 5' RACE reads, TCRdb lists one record per CDR3 protein. The sample holds approximately 690,000 distinct CDR3 sequences, roughly 41% seen once. In its sample, this clonotype was seen many times. The sample comprised blood. The chain combines TRBV4-3 with TRBJ2-4; D call uncertain. This receptor was taken from a man aged 80 or over in good health. DNA for the CDR3: TGCGCCAGCAGCCAAGGGGTGACAAACATTCAGTACTTC. Amino acid sequence: CASSQGVTNIQYF.